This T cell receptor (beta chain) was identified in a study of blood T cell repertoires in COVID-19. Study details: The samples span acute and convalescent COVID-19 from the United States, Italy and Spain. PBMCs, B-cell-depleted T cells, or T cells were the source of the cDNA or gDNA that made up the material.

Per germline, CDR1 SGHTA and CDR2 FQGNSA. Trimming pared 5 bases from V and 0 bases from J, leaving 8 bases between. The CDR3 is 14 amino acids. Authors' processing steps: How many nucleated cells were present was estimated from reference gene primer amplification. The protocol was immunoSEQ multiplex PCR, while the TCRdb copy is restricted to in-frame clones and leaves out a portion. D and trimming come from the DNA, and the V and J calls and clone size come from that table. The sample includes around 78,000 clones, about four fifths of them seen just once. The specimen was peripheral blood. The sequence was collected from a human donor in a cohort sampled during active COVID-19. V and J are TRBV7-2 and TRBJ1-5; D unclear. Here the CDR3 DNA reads TGTGCCAGCAGCCAGGACTATAGCAATCAGCCCCAGCATTTT. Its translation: CASSQDYSNQPQHF.